Detailed here is one TCR beta chain. CD45RO negativity and positive selection for CCR7 defined naive CD8 cells, a population that excluded terminally differentiated effector memory CD45RA+ cells. The data belong to a study of shared clonotypes between healthy human individuals. Profiled with immunoSEQ multiplex PCR; TCRdb holds only in-frame clones, not every one. The repertoire holds about 2.1 million clones, with 85% to 95% as singletons. V lost 7 bases and J lost 4; bases outside the gene matches: 5. The germline V gene encodes CDR1 MNHEY and CDR2 SVGAGI. The CDR3 has 14 residues. The sequenced sample was naive CD8+ T cells from PBMCs. The chain recombines TRBV6-5 with TRBJ2-7; 12 positions agree with TRBD2. This sequence was found in a man aged 18-30 years in good health. Some clones in this sample may be carry-over from other donors' samples. The CDR3 region is CASTKTSGRYEQYF. CDR3 sequence (DNA): TGTGCCAGCACTAAAACTAGCGGGAGGTACGAGCAGTACTTC.